Presented here are 17 T cell receptor beta chains from one specimen sequenced in a study of vaccination and CD4 T cells after COVID-19 (dated 2022 in TCRdb). The library relied on PCR. The data were produced on an Illumina iSeq 100. DNA from cultured CD4+ T cells was subjected to TCR sequencing with the Oncomine TCR Beta short-read assay at the Johns Hopkins FTIC core. Starting from the raw public reads, TCRdb applied fastp trimming at Q25, assembled clones with MiXCR and retained in-frame beta chains. Under each unique CDR3 protein, matching rows form one entry showing the most common genes and DNA. The sample table holds around 13,000 distinct CDR3 sequences, of which about 51% were seen once. Roughly 15% of the sample is taken by the ten largest. Interpreted using the paper, the treatment or condition label stands for: approximately 9-day PBMC culture with coronavirus spike peptide pools or control peptides (ViraFEST assay).

Which antigens these TCRs recognize remains unknown. The sequenced material came from CD4+ T cells from blood, cultured in vitro. The receptor set was obtained from a human donor who had recovered from COVID-19.

This clonotype was seen once. The V gene is TRBV7-8, the J gene TRBJ1-2, with 9 bases that match TRBD1. CDR1 is SGHVS and CDR2 is FQNEAQ in the germline V gene. V lost 5 bases to trimming and J lost 1 base; unmatched junction nucleotides: 5. The length of the CDR3 is 15 residues. The DNA of the CDR3 is TGTGCCAGCAGCCGCCGGGACAGGGTTAACTATGGCTACACCTTC. This encodes CASSRRDRVNYGYTF.

The rearrangement joins TRBV24-1 to TRBJ1-5; weak D call: TRBD1 (6 bases). Germline CDR1 reads KGHDR; CDR2 reads SFDVKD. V gave up 6 bases and J gave up 0 bases, with 26 bases separating them. The CDR3 is 20 residues long. The CDR3 coding sequence is TGTGCCACCAGTTACCGAGCCGGGACACCGGGAAACCATAGCAATCAGCCCCAGCATTTT. This gives the protein CATSYRAGTPGNHSNQPQHF.

This clonotype was seen a few times. The rearrangement uses TRBV20-1 and TRBJ2-1; no firm D call. The CDR3 has 13 residues. Trimming took 5 bases from V and 0 from J, leaving 8 bases between them. The germline gives CDR1 DFQATT, CDR2 SNEGSKA (reference sequence). The CDR3 here is CSADQSSYNEQFF. The CDR3 DNA sequence: TGCAGTGCTGACCAGAGCTCCTACAATGAGCAGTTCTTC.

This clonotype was seen more than once but under ten times. The CDR3, as DNA: TGTGCCAGCAGTTACGTGGGTGGGGGCGGGGCACCCCTCCACTTT. The encoded protein is CASSYVGGGGAPLHF. This chain joins TRBV6-5 and TRBJ1-6; D is possibly TRBD1 (6 bases). This CDR3 comprises 15 residues. V was clipped by 2 bases and J by 11 bases, with 16 bases between them. Germline CDR1 reads MNHEY; CDR2 reads SVGAGI.

This chain joins TRBV7-9 and TRBJ2-3, with TRBD1 as a possible D gene (6 bases). The V gene's germline CDR1 is SEHNR and CDR2 FQNEAQ (reference sequence). V was clipped by 1 base and J by 5 bases, with 10 bases between them. The CDR3 covers 14 residues. CDR3 protein: CASSLGTGKDTQYF. In DNA, the CDR3 is TGTGCCAGCAGCTTAGGAACAGGGAAAGATACGCAGTATTTT.

V usage is TRBV7-8 and J usage is TRBJ1-2, with TRBD1 as a possible D gene (5 bases). V was pared by 5 bases and J by 0 bases, with 10 bases between. Per the germline V gene, CDR1 is SGHVS and CDR2 is FQNEAQ. The length of the CDR3 is 14 residues. The CDR3 sequence is CASSADNANYGYTF. The CDR3 DNA is TGTGCCAGCAGCGCGGACAACGCTAACTATGGCTACACCTTC.

With respect to this clonotype: One junction end does not reproduce the germline sequence, and a read error may be involved. This chain joins TRBV6-5 and TRBJ1-1; D perhaps matches TRBD1 (6 bases). Per germline, CDR1 MNHEY and CDR2 SVGAGI. The CDR3 contains 15 residues. CDR3 nucleotide sequence: TGTGCCAGCAGTTACGGGCACAGGGTGAACACTGAAGCTTCCTTT. Its translation: CASSYGHRVNTEASF.

This clonotype was counted a single time. The chain uses TRBV11-3 and TRBJ1-2; the D is unclear. This CDR3 contains 15 residues. Trimming pared 3 bases from V and 2 bases from J, leaving 13 bases between. Germline-derived CDR1 and CDR2 are SGHNT and YENEEA. As DNA, the CDR3 is TGTGCCAGCAGCTTTCGCGGCGATTCAAACTATGGCTACACCTTC. Amino acids: CASSFRGDSNYGYTF.

In its sample, this clonotype was seen a few times. The rearrangement links TRBV20-1 to TRBJ2-5, with D unclear. V was shortened by 6 bases and J by 2 bases, with 13 bases between the two germline ends. This CDR3 spans 13 amino acids. CDR1 and CDR2 from the germline V gene are DFQATT and SNEGSKA (reference sequence). CDR3 amino acids: CSAPTTTQETQYF. The DNA of the CDR3 is TGCAGTGCCCCCACCACAACTCAAGAGACCCAGTACTTC.

The V and J genes are TRBV2 and TRBJ2-7, with 7 bases matching TRBD1. The CDR3 consists of 14 residues. The germline gives CDR1 SNHLY, CDR2 FYNNEI. The V gene end was trimmed by 4 bases and the J gene end by 2 bases; junction bases not matched to a gene: 5. CDR3 loop: CASSGQGSTYEQYF. In DNA form, the CDR3 reads TGTGCCAGCAGTGGACAGGGTAGCACCTACGAGCAGTACTTC. Together with reference TRBV2 and TRBJ2-7, the CDR3 gives the full variable domain: EPEVTQTPSHQVTQMGQEVILRCVPISNHLYFYWYRQILGQKVEFLVSFYNNEISEKSEIFDDQFSVERPDGSNFTLKIRSTKLEDSAMYFCASSGQGSTYEQYFGPGTRLTVT.

The chain joins TRBV7-9 to TRBJ2-1, with TRBD2 identical over 7 bases. The CDR3 sequence is 17 residues long. From germline, CDR1 is SEHNR and CDR2 FQNEAQ (reference sequence). V trimming: 5 bases; J trimming: 6 bases; junction bases outside the gene matches: 16. The CDR3 reads CASSPPFRLAVSNEQFF. CDR3 nucleotides: TGTGCCAGCAGCCCCCCCTTCAGGCTAGCGGTGTCCAATGAGCAGTTCTTC.

The rearrangement links TRBV2 to TRBJ2-3; a possible D gene is TRBD1 (6 bases). Deletions cut 4 bases from V and 5 bases from J, with 10 bases between. CDR3 length equals 13 residues. Germline CDR1 reads SNHLY; CDR2 reads FYNNEI. DNA for the CDR3: TGTGCCAGCAGTGTGGGGGCGGAAGATACGCAGTATTTT. Protein sequence: CASSVGAEDTQYF.

The chain couples TRBV19 to TRBJ1-6, with 9 nucleotides matching TRBD1. The V and J ends lost 10 bases and 7 bases, in that order; junction bases with no gene match: 5. There are 13 residues in the CDR3. The V gene's germline CDR1 is LNHDA and CDR2 SQIVND (reference sequence). CDR3 nucleotide sequence: TGTGCCACCCAACAGGGGGCCAATTCACCCCTCCACTTT. It translates to CATQQGANSPLHF.

The V call is TRBV7-3, the J call TRBJ2-7, with D tentatively TRBD2 (5 bases). The CDR3 is 13 residues long. In germline, CDR1 is SGHTA, CDR2 FQGTGA. The ends were cut back, 5 bases at V and 3 bases at J, with 11 bases in the middle. DNA of the CDR3: TGTGCCAGCAGCCCCGAACTAGGCTACGAGCAGTACTTC. Residues: CASSPELGYEQYF.

In its sample, this clonotype was seen once. The chain couples TRBV7-2 to TRBJ1-4, with D hard to call. V was pared by 5 bases and J by 3 bases, with 13 bases between. Germline lookup yields CDR1 SGHTA and CDR2 FQGNSA. The CDR3 spans 15 residues. CDR3 sequence reads: CASSLGPSPNEKLFF. The CDR3 bases are TGTGCCAGCAGCCTCGGACCGAGCCCTAATGAAAAACTGTTTTTT.

The DNA of the CDR3 is TGCAGTGCTAGAGCACTAGTGGGTCTCCGACGGCGCGGGCAGGAATCCGAGCAGTACTTC. It encodes CSARALVGLRRRGQESEQYF. The chain carries TRBV20-1 and TRBJ2-7; possible D gene TRBD2, 5 bases. Per germline, CDR1 DFQATT and CDR2 SNEGSKA (reference sequence). V was shortened by 1 base and J by 6 bases, with 34 bases between the two germline ends. This CDR3 is 20 amino acids long.

This chain links TRBV30 with TRBJ2-5; perhaps D is TRBD1 or TRBD2 (6 bases each). This CDR3 is built from 14 residues. V dropped 4 bases and J dropped 4 bases, with 16 bases sitting between them. Germline assignment: CDR1 GTSNPN and CDR2 SVGIG (reference sequence). CDR3 DNA: TGTGCCTGGACGGCCGGAGGGGGTGGAGAGACCCAGTACTTC. It is translated as CAWTAGGGGETQYF.